Below, 14 T cell receptor beta chains from the same sample are listed, as sequenced in a study of T-cell memory formation after mild COVID-19. TCRdb processed the 5' RACE reads anew with MiXCR; each CDR3 protein has one entry. This table holds about 350,000 distinct CDR3 sequences, around 13% found once. What was sequenced was PBMCs or a T cell subset sorted from them (not recorded which). The receptors shown here come from a man aged 18 to 30 who had mild COVID-19 (a few samples of this study predate the infection). Cell type and time point are not known.

This clonotype was observed a few times. V gene TRBV20-1 combines with J gene TRBJ1-3, with TRBD1 matching over 7 bases. CDR3 size: 13 residues. In germline, CDR1 is DFQATT, CDR2 SNEGSKA (reference sequence). The CDR3 loop reads CRDRTSSGNTIYF. The CDR3 coding sequence is TGCAGGGACAGGACCAGCTCTGGAAACACCATATATTTT.

V and J are TRBV5-1 and TRBJ1-1; 7 positions agree with TRBD1. V shed 6 bases, J shed 4 bases, and the junction held 12 bases outside the gene matches. CDR1 and CDR2 (germline): SGHRS, YFSETQ. The CDR3 is made up of 15 amino acids. The CDR3 DNA sequence: TGCGCCAGCACCCAGGGGGGGCAAGGAGGCACTGAAGCTTTCTTT. Amino acids: CASTQGGQGGTEAFF.

This clonotype was seen a handful of times. The V call is TRBV4-2, the J call TRBJ2-3, with TRBD2 matching 8 bases. CDR3 length: 15 amino acids. CDR1 is LGHNA and CDR2 is YNFKEQ in the germline V gene. The trim removed 0 bases at V and 6 bases at J, leaving 5 bases unmatched. CDR3 loop: CASSQDPGGSDTQYF. The CDR3, as DNA: TGTGCCAGCAGCCAAGATCCGGGAGGGTCGGATACGCAGTATTTT.

V is TRBV9 and J is TRBJ2-5, with 9 bases matching TRBD1. Trimming at V came to 0 bases and at J to 4 bases, leaving 7 bases not matched to a gene. The germline CDR1 and CDR2 sequences are SGDLS and YYNGEE. This CDR3 comprises 16 residues. The CDR3 region is CASSVGVTGGGETQYF. The CDR3 DNA is TGTGCCAGCAGCGTAGGAGTGACAGGGGGTGGAGAGACCCAGTACTTC.

As regards this clonotype: At one of its ends the junction is not consistent with the germline gene, which may arise from a read error. The DNA for the CDR3 is TGTGCCAGCAGCCAAGACCTTACTGACGCTTTCTTT. Residues: CASSQDLTDAFF. The chain recombines TRBV7-9 with TRBJ1-1; D call uncertain. Germline values: CDR1 SEHNR, CDR2 FQNEAQ (reference sequence). The CDR3 is 12 residues long.

This chain uses TRBV6-5 with TRBJ1-2; 10 nucleotides match TRBD1. The CDR3 totals 14 residues. Trimming at V came to 6 bases and at J to 5 bases, leaving 6 bases not matched to a gene. Germline CDR1 MNHEY, CDR2 SVGAGI. CDR3 amino acids: CASSRDRGGYGYTF. For the CDR3, the DNA is TGTGCCAGCAGCCGGGACAGGGGAGGATATGGCTACACCTTC.

This clonotype was observed a handful of times. This sequence joins TRBV2 and TRBJ2-3, with TRBD1 matching 12 bases. This CDR3 spans 14 amino acids. Trimming removed 11 bases from V and 6 bases from J; junction bases left unmatched: 9. The germline CDR1 and CDR2 sequences are SNHLY and FYNNEI. The CDR3 DNA is TGTGCCCCGAGGGGACAGGGGGCGCCGGATACGCAGTATTTT. This codes for CAPRGQGAPDTQYF.

This chain joins TRBV27 and TRBJ2-7; 10 bases map to TRBD1. The CDR3 contains 15 residues. CDR1 and CDR2 (germline): MNHEY, SMNVEV (reference sequence). V lost 10 bases, J lost 0 bases, and 9 bases stayed unmatched. CDR3 nucleotides: TGTGCCACCCCTCACCGGGACAGGGGCTCCTACGAGCAGTACGTC. Translation gives CATPHRDRGSYEQYV.

The CDR3 is CASSPIPLVGDYGYTF. In nucleotides, the CDR3 is TGCGCCAGCAGCCCGATCCCCCTAGTAGGCGACTATGGCTACACCTTC. The J gene is TRBJ1-2, the V gene TRBV4-3; D remains unclear. The CDR3 contains 16 residues. CDR1 is LGHNA, CDR2 YSLEER, per germline. Trimming stripped 4 bases from V and 3 bases from J, with 18 bases between.

This clonotype was recorded many times. V and J are TRBV5-1 and TRBJ2-1; TRBD2 matches 11 bases. The CDR3 has 15 amino acids. V shed 2 bases, J shed 6 bases, and the junction held 4 bases outside the gene matches. Germline loops: CDR1 SGHRS, CDR2 YFSETQ. CDR3 bases: TGCGCCAGCAGCTTCCTACTAGCGGGGGCCAATGAGCAGTTCTTC. Protein: CASSFLLAGANEQFF.

This clonotype occurred once. The genes are TRBV6-5 and TRBJ1-5; TRBD1 agrees at 7 bases. Trimming at V came to 6 bases and at J to 7 bases, leaving 6 bases not matched to a gene. The CDR3 has 13 amino acids. The V gene's germline CDR1 is MNHEY and CDR2 SVGAGI. CDR3 region: CASRTQGGQPQHF. CDR3 nucleotide sequence: TGTGCCAGCAGGACCCAGGGGGGGCAGCCCCAGCATTTT.

In its sample, this clonotype was seen many times. J is TRBJ2-3 and V is TRBV6-5; TRBD2 aligns across 13 bases. Germline CDR1 is MNHEY and CDR2 is SVGAGI. The CDR3 length is 16 residues. J gave up 2 bases and V 2 bases, and 1 base lay outside the gene matches. This CDR3 reads CASSYGTSGATDTQYF. CDR3 DNA: TGTGCCAGCAGTTACGGGACTAGCGGGGCCACAGATACGCAGTATTTT.

Ten or more counts support this clonotype. V and J are TRBV5-1 and TRBJ2-7; tentative D call: TRBD2 (5 bases). Trimming took off 5 bases at V and 2 bases at J, with 17 bases between the two ends. Per germline, CDR1 SGHRS and CDR2 YFSETQ. The CDR3 consists of 15 residues. CDR3 nucleotides: TGCGCCAGCAGACAAGACCCCGGGATTGCCTACGAGCAGTACTTC. Amino acids: CASRQDPGIAYEQYF.

The chain is built from TRBV29-1 and TRBJ1-1; maybe TRBD1 (5 bases). The CDR3 is 13 residues long. The V end lost 7 bases, the J end lost 0 bases, and 12 bases lay between the germline ends. From germline, CDR1 is SQVTM and CDR2 ANQGSEA. The CDR3 nucleotides read TGCAGCGCCCGGGGGACCCTGAACACTGAAGCTTTCTTT. Residues: CSARGTLNTEAFF.